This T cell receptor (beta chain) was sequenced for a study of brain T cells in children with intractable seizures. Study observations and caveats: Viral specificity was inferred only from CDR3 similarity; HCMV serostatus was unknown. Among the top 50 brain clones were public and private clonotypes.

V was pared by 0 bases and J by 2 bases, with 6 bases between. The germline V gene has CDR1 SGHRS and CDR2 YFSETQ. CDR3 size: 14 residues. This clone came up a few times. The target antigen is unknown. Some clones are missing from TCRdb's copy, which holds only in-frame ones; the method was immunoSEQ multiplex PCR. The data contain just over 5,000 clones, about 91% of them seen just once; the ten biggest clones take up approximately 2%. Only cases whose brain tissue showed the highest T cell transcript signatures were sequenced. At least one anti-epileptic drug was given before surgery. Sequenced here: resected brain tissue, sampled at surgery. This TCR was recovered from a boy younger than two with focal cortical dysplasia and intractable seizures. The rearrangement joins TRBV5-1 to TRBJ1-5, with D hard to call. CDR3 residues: CASSLEGGNQPQHF. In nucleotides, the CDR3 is TGCGCCAGCAGCTTGGAGGGTGGCAATCAGCCCCAGCATTTT.